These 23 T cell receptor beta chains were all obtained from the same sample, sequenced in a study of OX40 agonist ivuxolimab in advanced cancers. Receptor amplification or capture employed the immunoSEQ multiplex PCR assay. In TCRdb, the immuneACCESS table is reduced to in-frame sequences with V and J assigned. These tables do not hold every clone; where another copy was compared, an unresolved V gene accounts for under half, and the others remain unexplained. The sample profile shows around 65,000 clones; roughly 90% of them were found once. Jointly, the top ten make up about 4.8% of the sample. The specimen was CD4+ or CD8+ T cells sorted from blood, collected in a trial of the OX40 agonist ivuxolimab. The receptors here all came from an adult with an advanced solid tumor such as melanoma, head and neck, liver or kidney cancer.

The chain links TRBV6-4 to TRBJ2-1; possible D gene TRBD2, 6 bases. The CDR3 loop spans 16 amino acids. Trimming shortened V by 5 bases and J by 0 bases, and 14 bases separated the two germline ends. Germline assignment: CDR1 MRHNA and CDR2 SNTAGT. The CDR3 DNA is TGTGCCAGCAGTCCCCTTGCGGGGAGCTCCTACAATGAGCAGTTCTTC. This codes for CASSPLAGSSYNEQFF.

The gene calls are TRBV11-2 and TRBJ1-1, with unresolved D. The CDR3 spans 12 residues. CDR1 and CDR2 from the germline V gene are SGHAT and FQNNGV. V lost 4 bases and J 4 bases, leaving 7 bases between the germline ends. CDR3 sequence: CASSSSLTEAFF. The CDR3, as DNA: TGTGCCAGCAGCTCAAGCCTCACTGAAGCTTTCTTT.

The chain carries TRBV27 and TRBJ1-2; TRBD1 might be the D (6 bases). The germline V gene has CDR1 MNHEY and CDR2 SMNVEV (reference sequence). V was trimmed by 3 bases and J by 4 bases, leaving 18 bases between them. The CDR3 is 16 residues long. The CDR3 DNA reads TGTGCCAGCAGTTTCCTTAGGGGGGCGGAGCCCTATGGCTACACCTTC. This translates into CASSFLRGAEPYGYTF.

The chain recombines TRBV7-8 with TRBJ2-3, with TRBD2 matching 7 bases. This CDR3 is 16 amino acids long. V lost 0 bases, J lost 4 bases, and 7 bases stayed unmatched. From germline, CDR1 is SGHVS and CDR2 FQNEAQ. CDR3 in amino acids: CASSLAWGGRADTQYF. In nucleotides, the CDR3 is TGTGCCAGCAGCTTAGCGTGGGGAGGGCGGGCAGATACGCAGTATTTT.

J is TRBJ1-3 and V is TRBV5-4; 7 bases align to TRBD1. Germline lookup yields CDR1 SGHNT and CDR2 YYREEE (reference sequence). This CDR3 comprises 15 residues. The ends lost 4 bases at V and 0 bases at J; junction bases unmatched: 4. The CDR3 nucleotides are TGTGCCAGCAGCATTCAGGGGGGCTCTGGAAACACCATATATTTT. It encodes CASSIQGGSGNTIYF.

As DNA, the CDR3 is TGCGCCAGCAGCTTGGGGGAGGCCACAGATACGCAGTATTTT. This encodes CASSLGEATDTQYF. The rearrangement joins TRBV5-1 to TRBJ2-3; weak D call: TRBD2 (6 bases). CDR1 and CDR2 from the germline V gene are SGHRS and YFSETQ. The CDR3 runs to 14 residues. V was cut by 0 bases and J by 2 bases, with 7 bases left in between.

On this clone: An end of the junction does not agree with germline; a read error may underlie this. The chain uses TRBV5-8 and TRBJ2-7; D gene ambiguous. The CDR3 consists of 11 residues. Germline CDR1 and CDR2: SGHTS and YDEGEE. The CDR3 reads CASSPLTGVVF. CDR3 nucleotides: TGTGCCAGCAGCCCCTTGACTGGGGTGGTCTTC.

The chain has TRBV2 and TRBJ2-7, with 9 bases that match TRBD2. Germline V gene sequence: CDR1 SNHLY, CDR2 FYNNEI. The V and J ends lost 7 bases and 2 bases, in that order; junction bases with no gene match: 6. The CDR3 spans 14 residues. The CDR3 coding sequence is TGTGCCAGCACCCCCGGCGGGGGGGCCTACGAGCAGTACTTC. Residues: CASTPGGGAYEQYF.

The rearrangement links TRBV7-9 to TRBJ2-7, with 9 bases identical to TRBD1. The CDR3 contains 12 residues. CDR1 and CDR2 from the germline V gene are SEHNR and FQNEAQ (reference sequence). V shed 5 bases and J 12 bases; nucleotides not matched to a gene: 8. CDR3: CASSPPGQGVYF. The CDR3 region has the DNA TGTGCCAGCAGCCCCCCGGGACAGGGTGTGTACTTC.

DNA of the CDR3: TGTGCCAGCAGTTTATTGGGGGCGGGGAGCACAGATACGCAGTATTTT. Its protein product is CASSLLGAGSTDTQYF. The rearrangement joins TRBV28 to TRBJ2-3; either TRBD1 or TRBD2 may fit D (6 bases each). CDR1 MDHEN and CDR2 SYDVKM come from the germline V gene. This CDR3 contains 16 residues. V lost 1 base to trimming and J lost 0 bases, with 11 bases between them.

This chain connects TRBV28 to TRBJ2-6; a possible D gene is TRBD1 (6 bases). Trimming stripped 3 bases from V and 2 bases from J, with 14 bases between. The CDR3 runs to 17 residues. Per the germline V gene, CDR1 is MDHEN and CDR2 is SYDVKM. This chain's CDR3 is CASSLTVGAPGANVLTF. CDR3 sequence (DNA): TGTGCCAGCAGTTTGACGGTGGGGGCCCCTGGGGCCAACGTCCTGACTTTC.

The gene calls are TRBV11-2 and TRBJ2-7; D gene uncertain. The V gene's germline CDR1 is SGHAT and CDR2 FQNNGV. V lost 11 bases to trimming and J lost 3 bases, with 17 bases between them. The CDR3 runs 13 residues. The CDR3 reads CAVRAERYYEQYF. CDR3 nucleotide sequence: TGTGCCGTCCGGGCCGAGAGATACTACGAGCAGTACTTC.

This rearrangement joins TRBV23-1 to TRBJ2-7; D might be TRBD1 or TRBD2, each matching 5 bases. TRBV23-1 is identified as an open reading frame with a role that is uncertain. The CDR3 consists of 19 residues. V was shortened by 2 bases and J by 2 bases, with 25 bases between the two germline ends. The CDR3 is CASSQRDVFVTYPPYEQYF. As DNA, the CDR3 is TGCGCCAGCAGTCAACGGGACGTATTTGTCACCTACCCCCCCTACGAGCAGTACTTC.

This chain's CDR3 is CASSQVAGGGEKLFF. CDR3 DNA: TGTGCCAGCAGCCAAGTGGCAGGGGGCGGTGAAAAACTGTTTTTT. The chain is built from TRBV4-2 and TRBJ1-4; 8 bases fit TRBD1. Germline-derived CDR1 and CDR2 are LGHNA and YNFKEQ. The V segment lost 1 base and the J segment 7 bases; nucleotides outside the gene matches: 5. The CDR3 runs to 15 residues.

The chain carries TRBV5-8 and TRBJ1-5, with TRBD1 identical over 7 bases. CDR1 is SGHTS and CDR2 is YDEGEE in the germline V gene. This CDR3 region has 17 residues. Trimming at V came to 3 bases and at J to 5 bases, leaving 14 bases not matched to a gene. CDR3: CASSSGPPGGVYQPQHF. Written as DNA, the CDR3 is TGTGCCAGCAGCTCCGGACCCCCAGGGGGTGTTTATCAGCCCCAGCATTTT. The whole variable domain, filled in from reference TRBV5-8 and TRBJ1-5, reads EAGVTQSPTHLIKTRGQQATLRCSPISGHTSVYWYQQALGLGLQFLLWYDEGEERNRGNFPPRFSGRQFPNYSSELNVNALELEDSALYLCASSSGPPGGVYQPQHFGDGTRLSIL.

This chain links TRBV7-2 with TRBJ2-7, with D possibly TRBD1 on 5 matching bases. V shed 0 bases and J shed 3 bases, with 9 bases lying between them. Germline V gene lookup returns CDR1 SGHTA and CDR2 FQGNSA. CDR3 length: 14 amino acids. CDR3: CASSLARQFYEQYF. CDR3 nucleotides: TGTGCCAGCAGCTTAGCGAGACAGTTCTACGAGCAGTACTTC.

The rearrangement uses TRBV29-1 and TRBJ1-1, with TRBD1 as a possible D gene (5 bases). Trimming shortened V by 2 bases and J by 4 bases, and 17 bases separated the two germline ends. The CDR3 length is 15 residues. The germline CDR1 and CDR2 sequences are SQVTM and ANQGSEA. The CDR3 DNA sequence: TGCAGCGTTGAATCTGGCAGGGCCGTTGGCACTGAAGCTTTCTTT. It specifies CSVESGRAVGTEAFF.

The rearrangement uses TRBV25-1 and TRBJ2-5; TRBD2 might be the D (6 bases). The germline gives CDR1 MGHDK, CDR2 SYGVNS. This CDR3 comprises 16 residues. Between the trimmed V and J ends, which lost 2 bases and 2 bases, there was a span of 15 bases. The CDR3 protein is CASSEGGQARQETQYF. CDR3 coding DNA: TGTGCCAGCAGTGAAGGAGGGCAAGCGAGACAAGAGACCCAGTACTTC.

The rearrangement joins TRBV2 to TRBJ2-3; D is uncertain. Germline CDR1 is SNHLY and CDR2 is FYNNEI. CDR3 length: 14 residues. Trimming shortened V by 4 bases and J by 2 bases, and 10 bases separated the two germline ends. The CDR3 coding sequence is TGTGCCAGCAGTGGCGTTGGGAACACAGATACGCAGTATTTT. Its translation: CASSGVGNTDTQYF.

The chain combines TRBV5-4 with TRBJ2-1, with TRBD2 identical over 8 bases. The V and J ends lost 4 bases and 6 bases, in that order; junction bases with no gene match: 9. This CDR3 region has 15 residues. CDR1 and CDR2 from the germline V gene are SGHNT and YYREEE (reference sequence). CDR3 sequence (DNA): TGTGCCAGCAGCCCTACTAGCGGTACCCTCAATGAGCAGTTCTTC. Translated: CASSPTSGTLNEQFF.

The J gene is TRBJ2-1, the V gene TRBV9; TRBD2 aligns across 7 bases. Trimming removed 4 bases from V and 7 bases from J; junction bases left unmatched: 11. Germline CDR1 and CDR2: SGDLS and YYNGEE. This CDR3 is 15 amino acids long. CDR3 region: CASSSSSGPDNEQFF. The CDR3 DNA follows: TGTGCCAGCAGCAGTTCTAGCGGTCCTGATAATGAGCAGTTCTTC.

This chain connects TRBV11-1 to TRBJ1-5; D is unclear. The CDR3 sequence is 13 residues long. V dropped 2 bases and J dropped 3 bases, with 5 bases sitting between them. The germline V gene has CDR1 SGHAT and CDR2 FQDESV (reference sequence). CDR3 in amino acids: CASSLLSNQPQHF. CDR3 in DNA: TGTGCCAGCAGCTTACTGTCCAATCAGCCCCAGCATTTT. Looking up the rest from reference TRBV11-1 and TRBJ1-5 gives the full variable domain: EAEVAQSPRYKITEKSQAVAFWCDPISGHATLYWYRQILGQGPELLVQFQDESVVDDSQLPKDRFSAERLKGVDSTLKIQPAELGDSAMYLCASSLLSNQPQHFGDGTRLSIL.

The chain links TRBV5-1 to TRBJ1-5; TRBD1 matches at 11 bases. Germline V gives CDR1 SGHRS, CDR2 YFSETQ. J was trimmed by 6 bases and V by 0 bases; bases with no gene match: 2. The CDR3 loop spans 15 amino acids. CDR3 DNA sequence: TGCGCCAGCAGCTTGGACGGACAGGGGGCTCAGCCCCAGCATTTT. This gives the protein CASSLDGQGAQPQHF.